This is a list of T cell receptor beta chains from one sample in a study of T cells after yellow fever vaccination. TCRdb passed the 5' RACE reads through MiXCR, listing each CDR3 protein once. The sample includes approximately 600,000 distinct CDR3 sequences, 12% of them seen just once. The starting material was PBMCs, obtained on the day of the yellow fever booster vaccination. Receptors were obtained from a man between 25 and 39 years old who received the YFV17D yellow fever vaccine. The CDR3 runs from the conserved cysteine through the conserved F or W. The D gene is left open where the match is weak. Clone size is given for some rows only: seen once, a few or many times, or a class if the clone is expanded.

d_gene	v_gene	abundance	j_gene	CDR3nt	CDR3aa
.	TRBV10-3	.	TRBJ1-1	TGTGCCATCAGTGGCTCAGGTGAAGCTTTCTTT	CAISGSGEAFF
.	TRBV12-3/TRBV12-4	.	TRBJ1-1	TGTGCCAGCAGTTTCGTCGCGGGGGACACTGAAGCTTTCTTT	CASSFVAGDTEAFF
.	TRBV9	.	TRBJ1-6	TGTGCCAGCAGCTCCGGTGACTCAACCCTCCACTTT	CASSSGDSTLHF
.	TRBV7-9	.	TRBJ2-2	TGTGCCAGCAGGGAGAGGGGGATCGCGAACACCGGGGAGCTGTTTTTT	CASRERGIANTGELFF
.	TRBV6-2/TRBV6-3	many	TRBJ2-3	TGTGCCAGCAGCCAAGCCCCGGGACTCAGCACAGATACGCAGTATTTT	CASSQAPGLSTDTQYF
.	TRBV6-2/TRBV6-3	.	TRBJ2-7	TGTGCCAGCAGTTACATCAATGGGGAACTCCGAAACTACGAGCAGTACTTC	CASSYINGELRNYEQYF
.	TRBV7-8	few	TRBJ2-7	TGTGCCAGCAGCCCTCCTCGTATGAGTACCTACGAGCAGTACTTC	CASSPPRMSTYEQYF
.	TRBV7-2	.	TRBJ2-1	TGTGCCAGCAGGGGCGGGGACAGCTCCTACAATGAGCAGTTCTTC	CASRGGDSSYNEQFF
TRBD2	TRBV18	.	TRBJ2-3	TGTGCCAGCTCACCTATAGCGGGAGCGATAGATACGCAGTATTTT	CASSPIAGAIDTQYF
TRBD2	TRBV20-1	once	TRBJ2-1	TGCAGTGCTAGAGATACCGGGAGGGCCTACAATGAGCAGTTCTTC	CSARDTGRAYNEQFF
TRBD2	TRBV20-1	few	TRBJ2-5	TGCAGTGCTCTAAGCGGGGACGGGCCGACCCAGTACTTC	CSALSGDGPTQYF
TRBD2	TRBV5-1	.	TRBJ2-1	TGCGCCAGCAGCGAGACTAGCGCCCCGGTCTTC	CASSETSAPVF
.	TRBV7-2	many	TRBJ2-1	TGTGCCAGCAGCCCACAGGGGGGGGGAGGTTACAATGAGCAGTTCTTC	CASSPQGGGGYNEQFF
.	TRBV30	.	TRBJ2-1	TGTGCCTGGAGTACCTCCCGCTTTGGGAATGAGCAGTTCTTC	CAWSTSRFGNEQFF
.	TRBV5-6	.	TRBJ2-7	TGTGCCAGCAGCACAGCGCCGGGACAATCCTACGAGCAGTACTTC	CASSTAPGQSYEQYF
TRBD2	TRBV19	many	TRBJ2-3	TGTGCCAGTAGTCAACTTTGGACTAGGGATTCCCCAGATACGCAGTATTTT	CASSQLWTRDSPDTQYF
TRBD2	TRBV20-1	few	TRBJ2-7	TGCAGTGCTAGGCGGACTAGCTCCTACGAGCAGTACTTC	CSARRTSSYEQYF
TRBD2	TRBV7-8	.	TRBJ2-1	TGTGCCAGCAGCCCCCGGACTAGGACCGGTAATGAGCAGTTCTTC	CASSPRTRTGNEQFF
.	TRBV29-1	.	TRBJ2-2	TGCAGCGCCCTCGGGACCACCGGGGAGCTGTTTTTT	CSALGTTGELFF
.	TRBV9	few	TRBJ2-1	TGTGCCAGCAGCCCCCACCCCAGATCCAACAATGAGCAGTTCTTC	CASSPHPRSNNEQFF
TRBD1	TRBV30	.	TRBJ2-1	TGTGCCTGGAATAGGGACAGGCAGAATGAGCAGTTCTTC	CAWNRDRQNEQFF
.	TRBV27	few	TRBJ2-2	TGTGCCAGCAGTTCACCTCGTATCCTAGGGAGACGTGCCACCGGGGAGCTGTTTTTT	CASSSPRILGRRATGELFF
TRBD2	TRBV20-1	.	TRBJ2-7	TGCAGTGCTAGACTAGGGACTAGCGTTCTCTACGAGCAGTACTTC	CSARLGTSVLYEQYF
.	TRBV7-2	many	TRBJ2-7	TGTGCCAGCAGCTTACAAGTAGGGGGGGCCTACGAGCAGTACTTC	CASSLQVGGAYEQYF
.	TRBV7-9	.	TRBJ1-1	TGTGCCAGCAGCTTAGCCCAAACCTCCACTGAAGCTTTCTTT	CASSLAQTSTEAFF
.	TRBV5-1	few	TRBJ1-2	TGCGCCAGCAGCCCACGTAGTGGGAGCGATGGCTACACCTTC	CASSPRSGSDGYTF